The 10 T cell receptor beta chains in this list originate from one sample, sequenced in a study of T cell responses to AZD1222 COVID-19 vaccine (dated by TCRdb to the early 2020s). Per the publication, the time point label means: baseline before first vaccination. The method was the immunoSEQ multiplex PCR assay. Held by TCRdb, this immuneACCESS table contains in-frame sequences only and omits some clones. Under half of the omission traces to an unresolved V gene where checked; the cause of the rest is unknown. The sample table contains about 130,000 clones; only one count was recorded for about 91% of them. Around 1.9% of the sample belongs to the ten largest clones. Sequencing was performed on peripheral blood, taken on day 0 of AZD1222 vaccination. Source of these receptors: an adult in good health.

This chain joins TRBV19 and TRBJ2-7; the D gene could be TRBD1 or TRBD2 (5 bases each). The length of the CDR3 is 11 residues. Germline V lookup: CDR1 LNHDA, CDR2 SQIVND (reference sequence). Trimming took 6 bases from V and 3 from J, leaving 6 bases between them. CDR3 protein: CASRGVYEQYF. The CDR3, as DNA: TGTGCCAGTAGGGGGGTCTACGAGCAGTACTTC.

This chain joins TRBV15 and TRBJ2-3; D gene uncertain. The germline V gene encodes CDR1 LNHNV and CDR2 YYDKDF (reference sequence). CDR3 length equals 14 residues. V was cut by 8 bases and J by 1 base, with 13 bases left in between. The chain's CDR3 is CATRRAGGTDTQYF. The DNA for the CDR3 is TGTGCCACCCGCCGGGCCGGAGGCACAGATACGCAGTATTTT.

The CDR3 DNA reads as TGTGCCAGCAGCCAAGGACCGGGGGGGCCTCTCCGGACCCAGTACTTC. Protein sequence: CASSQGPGGPLRTQYF. The genes are TRBV14 and TRBJ2-5; TRBD2 matches at 8 bases. In germline, CDR1 is SGHDN, CDR2 FVKESK. The CDR3 loop spans 16 amino acids. After removal of 1 base from V and 7 bases from J, the junction contained 11 bases not matched to a gene.

DNA for the CDR3: TGTGCCAGCAGCACAGGGACAGGGGCGGGCGAGCAGTACTTC. Translation gives CASSTGTGAGEQYF. V gene TRBV5-6 combines with J gene TRBJ2-7; 10 positions match TRBD1. The CDR3 runs 14 residues. Germline values: CDR1 SGHDT, CDR2 YYEEEE. With V trimmed by 4 bases and J by 6 bases, 7 bases remained unmatched.

The chain recombines TRBV18 with TRBJ2-1, with TRBD2 matching 11 bases. The CDR3 extends over 21 amino acids. J was trimmed by 0 bases and V by 2 bases; bases with no gene match: 15. Per the germline V gene, CDR1 is KGHSH and CDR2 is LQKENI. CDR3 loop: CASSPMSQPGLAASSYNEQFF. DNA of the CDR3: TGTGCCAGCTCACCAATGTCTCAACCGGGACTAGCGGCGAGCTCCTACAATGAGCAGTTCTTC.

This rearrangement joins TRBV6-4 to TRBJ2-1; 7 bases match TRBD1. The V and J ends lost 6 bases and 4 bases, in that order; junction bases with no gene match: 3. Germline values: CDR1 MRHNA, CDR2 SNTAGT. The CDR3 extends over 13 amino acids. The CDR3 loop reads CASSPDRYNEQFF. The CDR3, as DNA: TGTGCCAGCAGCCCGGACAGGTACAATGAGCAGTTCTTC.

The rearrangement uses TRBV7-8 and TRBJ1-5; the D is unclear. The CDR3 contains 16 residues. Germline CDR1 and CDR2: SGHVS and FQNEAQ. Trimming took 0 bases from V and 5 from J, leaving 14 bases between them. The CDR3 sequence is CASSLAGAIRDQPQHF. The CDR3 coding sequence is TGTGCCAGCAGCTTAGCAGGAGCCATACGGGATCAGCCCCAGCATTTT.

The V and J genes are TRBV19 and TRBJ1-3; D not resolved. This CDR3 has 16 residues. From germline, CDR1 is LNHDA and CDR2 SQIVND (reference sequence). Trimming left V 2 bases short and J 2 bases short, with 13 bases between. The CDR3 spells CASSIRAASPGNTIYF. The CDR3 nucleotides read TGTGCCAGTAGTATAAGGGCCGCCAGCCCTGGAAACACCATATATTTT. Full variable domain (remainder filled in from reference TRBV19 and TRBJ1-3): DGGITQSPKYLFRKEGQNVTLSCEQNLNHDAMYWYRQDPGQGLRLIYYSQIVNDFQKGDIAEGYSVSREKKESFPLTVTSAQKNPTAFYLCASSIRAASPGNTIYFGEGSWLTVV.

V is TRBV19 and J is TRBJ1-4; D perhaps matches TRBD1 (6 bases). Trimming stripped 2 bases from V and 4 bases from J, with 11 bases between. CDR1 is LNHDA and CDR2 is SQIVND in the germline V gene (reference sequence). This CDR3 is built from 15 residues. CDR3 in amino acids: CASSITGTHNEKLFF. The CDR3 nucleotides read TGTGCCAGTAGTATAACAGGGACACATAATGAAAAACTGTTTTTT. Variable domain in full (rest from reference TRBV19 and TRBJ1-4): DGGITQSPKYLFRKEGQNVTLSCEQNLNHDAMYWYRQDPGQGLRLIYYSQIVNDFQKGDIAEGYSVSREKKESFPLTVTSAQKNPTAFYLCASSITGTHNEKLFFGSGTQLSVL.

In this sample, this clone turned up a few times. The rearrangement links TRBV4-3 to TRBJ1-2; D call uncertain. The V gene lost 1 base and the J gene lost 6 bases, with 12 bases spanning the gap. Germline V gene sequence: CDR1 LGHNA, CDR2 YSLEER. This CDR3 is built from 14 residues. The CDR3 DNA reads TGCGCCAGCAGCCAAGGCCCAGGTCTGAATGGCTACACCTTC. This codes for CASSQGPGLNGYTF.